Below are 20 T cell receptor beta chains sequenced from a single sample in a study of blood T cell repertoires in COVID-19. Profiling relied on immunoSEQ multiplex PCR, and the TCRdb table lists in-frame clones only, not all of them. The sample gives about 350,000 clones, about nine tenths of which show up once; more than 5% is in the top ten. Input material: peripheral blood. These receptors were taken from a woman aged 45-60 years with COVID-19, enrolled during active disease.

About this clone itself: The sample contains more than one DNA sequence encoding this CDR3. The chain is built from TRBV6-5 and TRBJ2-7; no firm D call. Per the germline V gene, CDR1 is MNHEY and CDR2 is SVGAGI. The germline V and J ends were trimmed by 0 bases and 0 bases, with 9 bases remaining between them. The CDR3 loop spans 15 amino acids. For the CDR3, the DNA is TGTGCCAGCAGTTACTCGGGCCAGACCTCCTACGAGCAGTACTTC. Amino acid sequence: CASSYSGQTSYEQYF.

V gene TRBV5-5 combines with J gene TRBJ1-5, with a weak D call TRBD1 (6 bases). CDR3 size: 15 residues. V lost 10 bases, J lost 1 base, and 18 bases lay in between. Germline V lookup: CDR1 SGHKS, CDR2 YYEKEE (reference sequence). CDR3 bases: TGTGCCTCCTCCCCGACAACAGGGAGCAATCAGCCCCAGCATTTT. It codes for CASSPTTGSNQPQHF.

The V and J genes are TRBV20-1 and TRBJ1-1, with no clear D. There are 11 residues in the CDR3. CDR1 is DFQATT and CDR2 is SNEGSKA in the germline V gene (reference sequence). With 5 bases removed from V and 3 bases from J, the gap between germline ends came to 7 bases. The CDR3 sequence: CSAPGYTEAFF. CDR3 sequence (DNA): TGCAGTGCTCCCGGGTACACTGAAGCTTTCTTT.

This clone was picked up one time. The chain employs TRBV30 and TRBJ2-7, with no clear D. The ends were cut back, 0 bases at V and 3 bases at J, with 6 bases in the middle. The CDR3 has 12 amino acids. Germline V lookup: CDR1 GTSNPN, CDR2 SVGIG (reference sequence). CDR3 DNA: TGTGCCTGGAGTGTTTCCCTCTACGAGCAGTACTTC. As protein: CAWSVSLYEQYF.

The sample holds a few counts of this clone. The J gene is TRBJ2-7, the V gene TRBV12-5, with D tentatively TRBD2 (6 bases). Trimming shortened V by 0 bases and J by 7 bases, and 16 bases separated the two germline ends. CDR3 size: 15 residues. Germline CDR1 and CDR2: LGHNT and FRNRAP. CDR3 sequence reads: CASGLVGGGTGEQYF. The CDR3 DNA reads TGTGCTAGTGGTTTGGTGGGAGGCGGGACCGGGGAGCAGTACTTC.

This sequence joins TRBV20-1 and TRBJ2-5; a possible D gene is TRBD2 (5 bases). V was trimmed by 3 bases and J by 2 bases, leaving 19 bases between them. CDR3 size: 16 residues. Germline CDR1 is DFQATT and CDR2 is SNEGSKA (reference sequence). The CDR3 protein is CSASRERAASQETQYF. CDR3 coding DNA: TGCAGTGCTAGTAGGGAGAGAGCGGCCTCGCAAGAGACCCAGTACTTC.

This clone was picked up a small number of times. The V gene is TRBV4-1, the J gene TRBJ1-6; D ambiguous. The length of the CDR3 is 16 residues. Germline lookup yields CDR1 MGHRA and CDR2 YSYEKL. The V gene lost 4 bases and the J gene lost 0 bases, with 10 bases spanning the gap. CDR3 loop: CASSRDRSSYNSPLHF. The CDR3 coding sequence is TGCGCCAGCAGCCGCGACCGGAGCTCCTATAATTCACCCCTCCACTTT.

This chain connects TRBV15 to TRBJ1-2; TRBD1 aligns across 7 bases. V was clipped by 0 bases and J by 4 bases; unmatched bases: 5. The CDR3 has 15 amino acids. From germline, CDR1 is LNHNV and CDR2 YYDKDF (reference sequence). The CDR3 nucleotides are TGTGCCACCAGCAGAGATCCGGGACAGTTCTATGGCTACACCTTC. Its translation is CATSRDPGQFYGYTF.

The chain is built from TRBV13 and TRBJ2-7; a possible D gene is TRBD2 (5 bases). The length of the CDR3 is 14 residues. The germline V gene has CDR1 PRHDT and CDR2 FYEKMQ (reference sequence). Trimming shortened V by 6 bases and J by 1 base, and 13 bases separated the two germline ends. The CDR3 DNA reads TGTGCCAGCAGTGCGGGTTCAAGATCCTACGAGCAGTACTTC. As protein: CASSAGSRSYEQYF. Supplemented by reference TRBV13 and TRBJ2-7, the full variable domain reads AAGVIQSPRHLIKEKRETATLKCYPIPRHDTVYWYQQGPGQDPQFLISFYEKMQSDKGSIPDRFSAQQFSDYHSELNMSSLELGDSALYFCASSAGSRSYEQYFGPGTRLTVT.

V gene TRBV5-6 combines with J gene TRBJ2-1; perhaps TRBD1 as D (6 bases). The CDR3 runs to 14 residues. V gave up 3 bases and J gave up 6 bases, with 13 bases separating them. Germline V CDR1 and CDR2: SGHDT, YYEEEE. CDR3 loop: CASSYRDNPNEQFF. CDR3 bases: TGTGCCAGCAGCTACCGGGACAACCCCAATGAGCAGTTCTTC.

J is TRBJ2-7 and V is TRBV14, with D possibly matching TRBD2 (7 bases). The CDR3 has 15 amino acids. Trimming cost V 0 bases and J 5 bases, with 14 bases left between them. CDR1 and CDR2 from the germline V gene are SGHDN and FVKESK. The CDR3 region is CASSQEGGPLNEQYF. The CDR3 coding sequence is TGTGCCAGCAGCCAAGAGGGGGGGCCGTTAAACGAGCAGTACTTC.

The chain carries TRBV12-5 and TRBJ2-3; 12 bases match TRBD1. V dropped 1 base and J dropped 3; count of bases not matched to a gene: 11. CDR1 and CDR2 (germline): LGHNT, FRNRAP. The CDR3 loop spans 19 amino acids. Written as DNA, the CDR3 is TGTGCTAGTGGTTTGGCCACCGGGACAGGGGGCGTAGGTACAGATACGCAGTATTTT. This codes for CASGLATGTGGVGTDTQYF.

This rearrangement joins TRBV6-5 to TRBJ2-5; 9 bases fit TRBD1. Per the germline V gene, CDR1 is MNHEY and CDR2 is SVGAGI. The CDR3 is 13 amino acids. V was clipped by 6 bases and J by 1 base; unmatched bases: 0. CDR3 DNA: TGTGCCAGCAGACAGGGGGCCCAAGAGACCCAGTACTTC. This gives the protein CASRQGAQETQYF.

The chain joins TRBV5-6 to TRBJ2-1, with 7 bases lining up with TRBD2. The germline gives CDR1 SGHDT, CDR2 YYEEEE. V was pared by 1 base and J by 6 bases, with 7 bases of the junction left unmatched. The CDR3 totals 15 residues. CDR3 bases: TGTGCCAGCAGCTTGCCTGGACTAGACTTCAATGAGCAGTTCTTC. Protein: CASSLPGLDFNEQFF. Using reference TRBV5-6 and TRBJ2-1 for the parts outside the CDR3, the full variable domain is DAGVTQSPTHLIKTRGQQVTLRCSPKSGHDTVSWYQQALGQGPQFIFQYYEEEERQRGNFPDRFSGHQFPNYSSELNVNALLLGDSALYLCASSLPGLDFNEQFFGPGTRLTVL.

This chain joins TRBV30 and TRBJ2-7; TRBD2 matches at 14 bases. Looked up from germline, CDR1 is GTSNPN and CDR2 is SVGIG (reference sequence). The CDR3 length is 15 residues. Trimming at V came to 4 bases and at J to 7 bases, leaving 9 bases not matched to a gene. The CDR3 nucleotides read TGTGCCTGGACAAATCGACTAGCGGGAGGGTGGGAGCAGTACTTC. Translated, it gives CAWTNRLAGGWEQYF.

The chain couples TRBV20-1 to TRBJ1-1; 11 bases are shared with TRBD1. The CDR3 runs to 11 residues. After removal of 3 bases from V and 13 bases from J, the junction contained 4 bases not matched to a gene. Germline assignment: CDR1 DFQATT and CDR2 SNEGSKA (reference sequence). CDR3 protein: CSASWTGGVFF. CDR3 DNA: TGCAGTGCTAGCTGGACAGGGGGCGTTTTCTTT.

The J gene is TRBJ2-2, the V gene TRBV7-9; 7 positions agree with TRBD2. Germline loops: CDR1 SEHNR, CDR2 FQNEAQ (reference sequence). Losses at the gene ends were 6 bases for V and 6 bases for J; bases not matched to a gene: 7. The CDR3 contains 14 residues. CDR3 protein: CASRYTREAGELFF. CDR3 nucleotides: TGTGCCAGCAGATATACTCGGGAGGCCGGGGAGCTGTTTTTT.

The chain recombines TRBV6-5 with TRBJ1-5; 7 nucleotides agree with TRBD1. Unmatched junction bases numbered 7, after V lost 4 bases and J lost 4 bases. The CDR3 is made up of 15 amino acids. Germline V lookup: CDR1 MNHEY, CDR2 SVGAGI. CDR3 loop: CASSSAGTVNQPQHF. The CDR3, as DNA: TGTGCCAGCAGTTCCGCCGGGACAGTAAATCAGCCCCAGCATTTT.

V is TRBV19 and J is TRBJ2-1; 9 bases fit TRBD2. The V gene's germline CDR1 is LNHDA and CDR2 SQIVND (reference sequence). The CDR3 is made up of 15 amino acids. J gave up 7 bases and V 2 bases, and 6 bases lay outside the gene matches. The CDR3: CASSILAGLENEQFF. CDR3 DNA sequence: TGTGCCAGTAGTATACTAGCGGGATTGGAGAATGAGCAGTTCTTC.

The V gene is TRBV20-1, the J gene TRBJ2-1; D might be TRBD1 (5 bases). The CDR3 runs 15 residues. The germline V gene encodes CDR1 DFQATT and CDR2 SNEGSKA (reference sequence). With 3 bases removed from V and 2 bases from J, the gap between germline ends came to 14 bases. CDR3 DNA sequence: TGCAGTGCTAGTCACCCTTCACAGGCCTACAATGAGCAGTTCTTC. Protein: CSASHPSQAYNEQFF.